Reported below is one TCR beta chain. The data were taken from a study of identical twins. This CDR3 is built from 16 residues. Germline V lookup: CDR1 SGDLS, CDR2 YYNGEE. Trimming pared 5 bases from V and 3 bases from J, leaving 18 bases between. Unique molecular identifiers were present on cDNA, and template switching added a universal primer site. TCRdb recomputed calls from the 5' RACE reads with MiXCR, one row per CDR3 protein. The sample has approximately 590,000 distinct CDR3 sequences; just under 10% are singletons. Another study also made use of these data, one on yellow fever vaccine responses in identical twins. That work contributes: Convergence reportedly seemed to mark part of the twins' vaccine T cell response, with personalization marking the rest.

The chain joins TRBV9 to TRBJ2-1, with D possibly matching TRBD1 (6 bases). This receptor was taken from a woman aged 18-35 years in good health. Sequencing was done on a sample of PBMCs. CDR3 protein: CASSHINREFYNEQFF. In DNA, the CDR3 is TGTGCCAGCAGTCACATCAACAGGGAGTTCTACAATGAGCAGTTCTTC.